One and the same sample provided the 8 T cell receptor beta chains below, sequenced in a study of T cell responses to AZD1222 COVID-19 vaccine (dated by TCRdb to about 2021). The library was obtained by the immunoSEQ multiplex PCR assay. The clones in this table, taken by TCRdb from immuneACCESS, are in-frame only. Not every clone is retained; where verified, under half of the shortfall comes from an unresolved V gene, and the cause of the rest is unknown. In this sample the table shows 140,000 to 150,000 clones, nearly 95% of which occur a single time. The ten largest clones capture 5% to 6.5% of the sample. The time point label, read with the paper, signifies: baseline before first vaccination. This specimen was peripheral blood, taken on day 0 of AZD1222 vaccination. Receptors were obtained from an adult in good health.

CDR3 sequence reads: CSVSPWGSQETQYF. Here the CDR3 DNA reads TGCAGCGTTAGCCCTTGGGGTAGTCAAGAGACCCAGTACTTC. The chain employs TRBV29-1 and TRBJ2-5; D gene unclear. There are 14 residues in the CDR3. Germline V lookup: CDR1 SQVTM, CDR2 ANQGSEA. Trimming cost V 5 bases and J 2 bases, with 15 bases left between them.

The CDR3 region has the DNA TGTGCCAGCAGTGCCCTGGAGGAACCCGGGGAGCTGTTTTTT. This encodes CASSALEEPGELFF. The V and J genes are TRBV25-1 and TRBJ2-2; the D gene is possibly TRBD2 (5 bases). Trimming took off 4 bases at V and 6 bases at J, with 12 bases between the two ends. The CDR3 runs to 14 residues. CDR1 MGHDK and CDR2 SYGVNS come from the germline V gene. The full variable domain, completed using reference TRBV25-1 and TRBJ2-2, is EADIYQTPRYLVIGTGKKITLECSQTMGHDKMYWYQQDPGMELHLIHYSYGVNSTEKGDLSSESTVSRIRTEHFPLTLESARPSHTSQYLCASSALEEPGELFFGEGSRLTVL.

The CDR3 loop is CASSEERSGTEAFF. The CDR3 coding sequence is TGCGCCAGCAGTGAAGAGAGATCCGGGACTGAAGCTTTCTTT. This chain links TRBV10-2 with TRBJ1-1; D unclear. The ends were cut back, 3 bases at V and 5 bases at J, with 13 bases in the middle. CDR3 length: 14 residues. Germline V lookup: CDR1 WSHSY, CDR2 SAAADI.

The chain carries TRBV5-4 and TRBJ2-1, with 7 bases identical to TRBD1. This CDR3 contains 14 residues. The ends lost 4 bases at V and 7 bases at J; junction bases unmatched: 8. Germline lookup yields CDR1 SGHNT and CDR2 YYREEE (reference sequence). CDR3 protein: CASSLVGGRNEQFF. The DNA of the CDR3 is TGTGCCAGCAGCCTAGTAGGGGGCCGGAATGAGCAGTTCTTC.

This chain links TRBV6-1 with TRBJ1-1; 8 bases fit TRBD1. This CDR3 region has 14 residues. V shed 3 bases and J 1 base; nucleotides not matched to a gene: 1. CDR1 and CDR2 (germline): MNHNS, SASEGT. The CDR3 region is CASSEGQENTEAFF. CDR3 nucleotide sequence: TGTGCCAGCAGTGAGGGACAGGAGAACACTGAAGCTTTCTTT.

In its sample, this clone was seen once. Other DNA sequences in this specimen translate into the identical CDR3. This rearrangement joins TRBV2 to TRBJ1-2, with D uncertain. CDR3 length: 12 residues. The germline CDR1 and CDR2 sequences are SNHLY and FYNNEI. Trimming stripped 3 bases from V and 2 bases from J, with 4 bases between. The CDR3 sequence: CASSDRNYGYTF. CDR3 nucleotide sequence: TGTGCCAGCAGTGACAGAAACTATGGCTACACCTTC.

The chain couples TRBV7-6 to TRBJ1-6; 12 bases match TRBD1. CDR1 and CDR2 from the germline V gene are SGHVS and FNYEAQ. V lost 2 bases to trimming and J lost 8 bases; unmatched junction nucleotides: 19. The CDR3 sequence is 21 residues long. CDR3 loop: CASSLLMFRDRGPTRDSPLHF. CDR3 bases: TGTGCCAGCAGCTTATTGATGTTTCGGGACAGGGGGCCGACGCGAGATTCACCCCTCCACTTT. Full variable domain (missing parts from reference TRBV7-6 and TRBJ1-6): GAGVSQSPRYKVTKRGQDVALRCDPISGHVSLYWYRQALGQGPEFLTYFNYEAQQDKSGLPNDRFSAERPEGSISTLTIQRTEQRDSAMYRCASSLLMFRDRGPTRDSPLHFGNGTRLTVT.

The V and J genes are TRBV7-8 and TRBJ2-1; TRBD1 or TRBD2 may be the D gene (5 bases each). CDR1 and CDR2 (germline): SGHVS, FQNEAQ. V was clipped by 5 bases and J by 5 bases, with 13 bases between them. CDR3 length equals 14 residues. CDR3 coding DNA: TGTGCCAGCAGCGGAAGGGGACGCCACAATGAGCAGTTCTTC. Its protein product is CASSGRGRHNEQFF.